Listed here is a single TCR beta chain. Clones were read by immunoSEQ multiplex PCR, and TCRdb kept only the in-frame ones, dropping some. The sample holds roughly 100,000 clones; 70% to 85% are singletons and the top ten take about 9.3%. This sample stems from a study of blood T cell repertoires in COVID-19. Germline V gives CDR1 MDHEN, CDR2 SYDVKM. V dropped 3 bases and J dropped 2 bases, with 9 bases sitting between them. CDR3 length: 14 residues. Sequenced: peripheral blood. The chain is built from TRBV28 and TRBJ2-3, with TRBD2 as a possible D gene (5 bases). The receptor was derived from a man between 60 and 70 years old with active or convalescent COVID-19. The CDR3 region is CASSFPGITDTQYF. The CDR3 bases are TGTGCCAGCAGTTTTCCCGGGATCACAGATACGCAGTATTTT.